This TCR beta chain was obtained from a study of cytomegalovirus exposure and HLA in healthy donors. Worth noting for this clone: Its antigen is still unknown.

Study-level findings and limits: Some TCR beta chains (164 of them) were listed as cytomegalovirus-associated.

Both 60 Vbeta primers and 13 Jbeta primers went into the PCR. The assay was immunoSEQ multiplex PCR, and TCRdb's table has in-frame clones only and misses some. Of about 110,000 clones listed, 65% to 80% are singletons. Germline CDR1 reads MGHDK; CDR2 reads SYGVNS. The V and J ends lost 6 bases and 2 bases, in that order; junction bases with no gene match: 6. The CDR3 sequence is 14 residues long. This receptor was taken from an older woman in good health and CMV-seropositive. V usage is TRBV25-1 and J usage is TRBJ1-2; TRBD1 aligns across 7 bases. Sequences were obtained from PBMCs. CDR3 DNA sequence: TGTGCCAGCAGGGTTCCGGACAGGAACTATGGCTACACCTTC. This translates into CASRVPDRNYGYTF.